Shown below are 27 T cell receptor beta chains from a single sample sequenced in a study of OX40 agonist ivuxolimab in advanced cancers. Repertoires were generated with immunoSEQ multiplex PCR, while TCRdb's copy carries only in-frame clones and drops some. The repertoire includes about 8,700 clones, less than 90% of them detected once, and around 16% sits in the top ten. Sequenced material: CD4+ or CD8+ T cells sorted from blood, taken in a trial of the OX40 agonist ivuxolimab. The receptors here all came from an adult with an advanced solid tumor such as melanoma, head and neck, liver or kidney cancer.

This sequence joins TRBV6-6 and TRBJ1-1; D gene ambiguous. Germline CDR1 and CDR2: MNHNY and SVGAGI (reference sequence). The V and J ends lost 6 bases and 4 bases respectively, with 9 bases between them. CDR3 size: 12 residues. The CDR3 DNA follows: TGTGCCAGCAGCTTACCCGGCACTGAAGCTTTCTTT. This gives the protein CASSLPGTEAFF.

The chain combines TRBV19 with TRBJ2-1, with 7 bases lining up with TRBD1. The V segment lost 5 bases and the J segment 1 base; nucleotides outside the gene matches: 8. Germline V lookup: CDR1 LNHDA, CDR2 SQIVND (reference sequence). The CDR3 length is 16 residues. The CDR3 sequence is CASSVDRDSSYNEQFF. CDR3 nucleotides: TGTGCCAGTAGTGTCGACCGGGACAGTTCCTACAATGAGCAGTTCTTC. The variable domain in full, with the rest retrieved from reference TRBV19 and TRBJ2-1, is DGGITQSPKYLFRKEGQNVTLSCEQNLNHDAMYWYRQDPGQGLRLIYYSQIVNDFQKGDIAEGYSVSREKKESFPLTVTSAQKNPTAFYLCASSVDRDSSYNEQFFGPGTRLTVL.

This sequence joins TRBV13 and TRBJ2-3; possible D gene TRBD2, 6 bases. The CDR3 length is 14 residues. Germline V gene sequence: CDR1 PRHDT, CDR2 FYEKMQ (reference sequence). V dropped 1 base and J dropped 9 bases, with 14 bases sitting between them. In DNA form, the CDR3 reads TGTGCCAGCAGCTTAGAGCGGGTGGTGGGGACGCAGTATTTT. It encodes CASSLERVVGTQYF.

The J gene is TRBJ2-2, the V gene TRBV7-9; TRBD1 matches at 8 bases. The CDR3 is made up of 17 amino acids. CDR1 is SEHNR and CDR2 is FQNEAQ in the germline V gene (reference sequence). The J segment lost 5 bases and the V segment lost 5 bases, leaving 13 bases of the junction unmatched. The CDR3 coding sequence is TGTGCCAGCAGCCAACCCCTCGGGACAGGAGATACCGGGGAGCTGTTTTTT. This sequence encodes CASSQPLGTGDTGELFF.

J is TRBJ1-3 and V is TRBV9; weak D call: TRBD1 (6 bases). Germline V lookup: CDR1 SGDLS, CDR2 YYNGEE. This CDR3 comprises 16 residues. Trimming pared 0 bases from V and 0 bases from J, leaving 10 bases between. In DNA, the CDR3 is TGTGCCAGCAGCGTAGGTGGGGGGCCCTCTGGAAACACCATATATTTT. Its translation: CASSVGGGPSGNTIYF.

J is TRBJ2-7 and V is TRBV13; D ambiguous. Germline V gene data show CDR1 as PRHDT and CDR2 as FYEKMQ (reference sequence). With 6 bases removed from V and 3 bases from J, the gap between germline ends came to 12 bases. CDR3 length equals 13 residues. CDR3 nucleotide sequence: TGTGCCAGCAGTCCTTATTACGACTACGAGCAGTACTTC. It specifies CASSPYYDYEQYF.

The chain is built from TRBV5-6 and TRBJ2-7, with 7 bases matching TRBD1. This CDR3 is 13 amino acids long. In germline, CDR1 is SGHDT, CDR2 YYEEEE. V trimming: 4 bases; J trimming: 2 bases; junction bases outside the gene matches: 3. CDR3 sequence (DNA): TGTGCCAGCAGCCCCGGGACAGCCTACGAGCAGTACTTC. Translating it yields CASSPGTAYEQYF.

This clone has only one observation. At one boundary the junction diverges from the germline segment, which might be a read error. The identical CDR3 is also encoded by other nucleotide sequences in the sample. The chain joins TRBV28 to TRBJ2-1, with 10 bases that match TRBD2. Germline V gene lookup returns CDR1 MDHEN and CDR2 SYDVKM. The CDR3 covers 13 residues. This CDR3 is CASSLLAGNEQFF. The CDR3 nucleotides are TGCGCCAGCAGCCTACTAGCGGGAAATGAGCAGTTCTTC.

The chain has TRBV6-5 and TRBJ2-1; D gene uncertain. The CDR3 runs to 13 residues. Germline-derived CDR1 and CDR2 are MNHEY and SVGAGI. V shed 5 bases and J shed 0 bases, with 5 bases lying between them. CDR3 nucleotide sequence: TGTGCCAGCAGTGAAAACTCCTACAATGAGCAGTTCTTC. Its translation: CASSENSYNEQFF.

This chain connects TRBV6-1 to TRBJ2-7; TRBD2 aligns across 10 bases. V was pared by 2 bases and J by 2 bases, with 3 bases of the junction left unmatched. The CDR3 sequence is 15 residues long. The germline V gene has CDR1 MNHNS and CDR2 SASEGT. DNA of the CDR3: TGTGCCAGCAGTGAAATCCTAGCGGGAGCCTACGAGCAGTACTTC. As protein: CASSEILAGAYEQYF.

The chain joins TRBV28 to TRBJ2-7, with a tentative D call TRBD2 (6 bases). The V gene's germline CDR1 is MDHEN and CDR2 SYDVKM. Trimming cost V 2 bases and J 3 bases, with 11 bases left between them. This CDR3 has 14 amino acids. CDR3 in amino acids: CASSLRGTLYEQYF. DNA for the CDR3: TGTGCCAGCAGTTTACGGGGGACCCTCTACGAGCAGTACTTC. Full variable domain (missing parts from reference TRBV28 and TRBJ2-7): DVKVTQSSRYLVKRTGEKVFLECVQDMDHENMFWYRQDPGLGLRLIYFSYDVKMKEKGDIPEGYSVSREKKERFSLILESASTNQTSMYLCASSLRGTLYEQYFGPGTRLTVT.

The gene calls are TRBV9 and TRBJ2-1; the D is unclear. CDR1 SGDLS and CDR2 YYNGEE come from the germline V gene. Trimming took 3 bases from V and 9 from J, leaving 4 bases between them. The length of the CDR3 is 10 residues. DNA of the CDR3: TGTGCCAGCAGCGGCAGTGAGCAGTTCTTC. Its translation is CASSGSEQFF.

DNA of the CDR3: TGTGCCAGTAGTAACCCCGGGCAGAACTCCTACGAGCAGTACTTC. Residues: CASSNPGQNSYEQYF. The chain is built from TRBV19 and TRBJ2-7; D is ambiguous. Germline V lookup: CDR1 LNHDA, CDR2 SQIVND (reference sequence). CDR3 length equals 15 residues. Deletions cut 4 bases from V and 0 bases from J, with 13 bases between.

The chain recombines TRBV28 with TRBJ1-6, with D uncertain. V lost 8 bases, J lost 2 bases, and 16 bases lay in between. Germline V lookup: CDR1 MDHEN, CDR2 SYDVKM. The CDR3 loop spans 16 amino acids. CDR3 DNA: TGTGCCAGCCTCATTGGGGTAGGGACCTATAATTCACCCCTCCACTTT. Its protein is CASLIGVGTYNSPLHF.

The CDR3 here is CASSLGQPEAFF. The CDR3 DNA follows: TGTGCCAGCAGCTTAGGGCAGCCTGAAGCTTTCTTT. V gene TRBV7-9 combines with J gene TRBJ1-1; no firm D call. Trimming shortened V by 1 base and J by 6 bases, and 6 bases separated the two germline ends. This CDR3 is 12 amino acids long. The V gene's germline CDR1 is SEHNR and CDR2 FQNEAQ (reference sequence).

This chain uses TRBV28 with TRBJ1-1; 12 bases line up with TRBD1. The CDR3 contains 15 residues. Germline values: CDR1 MDHEN, CDR2 SYDVKM. Trimming cost V 6 bases and J 5 bases; bases outside gene matches: 7. CDR3 sequence (DNA): TGTGCCAGCAGCTTCCGGGACAGGGGGCAAACTGAAGCTTTCTTT. Protein product: CASSFRDRGQTEAFF.

This rearrangement joins TRBV4-3 to TRBJ1-2; 12 nucleotides match TRBD1. Germline assignment: CDR1 LGHNA and CDR2 YSLEER. This CDR3 spans 14 amino acids. The J segment lost 8 bases and the V segment lost 3 bases, leaving 4 bases of the junction unmatched. The CDR3 nucleotides read TGCGCCAGCAGCCATGGGACAGGGGGCGGAGGCTACACCTTC. It encodes CASSHGTGGGGYTF.

The rearrangement uses TRBV4-2 and TRBJ1-2; no firm D call. Germline CDR1 LGHNA, CDR2 YNFKEQ. V shed 5 bases and J shed 4 bases, with 14 bases lying between them. The CDR3 is 14 amino acids. CDR3 DNA: TGTGCCAGCAGCTTGTGTGGAAAGACCTATGGCTACACCTTC. Amino acids: CASSLCGKTYGYTF.

This chain joins TRBV6-1 and TRBJ2-1, with TRBD2 matching 9 bases. CDR3 size: 15 residues. V shed 3 bases and J 0 bases; nucleotides not matched to a gene: 0. CDR1 is MNHNS and CDR2 is SASEGT in the germline V gene. The CDR3, as DNA: TGTGCCAGCAGTGAGACTAGCGGCTCCTACAATGAGCAGTTCTTC. Amino acid sequence: CASSETSGSYNEQFF.

V usage is TRBV7-9 and J usage is TRBJ2-7; tentatively, D is TRBD2 (5 bases). There are 13 residues in the CDR3. V lost 3 bases and J 3 bases, leaving 9 bases between the germline ends. The germline V gene has CDR1 SEHNR and CDR2 FQNEAQ (reference sequence). In nucleotides, the CDR3 is TGTGCCAGCAGCTTTGGACGGGACTACGAGCAGTACTTC. Encoded protein: CASSFGRDYEQYF.

The J gene is TRBJ1-1, the V gene TRBV7-2; D not resolved. Germline V lookup: CDR1 SGHTA, CDR2 FQGNSA. CDR3 length: 13 residues. Trimming cost V 4 bases and J 3 bases, with 9 bases left between them. For the CDR3, the DNA is TGTGCCAGCAGCTCCCCTTGGGACACTGAAGCTTTCTTT. It codes for CASSSPWDTEAFF.

V and J are TRBV5-8 and TRBJ1-2; 8 nucleotides line up with TRBD1. This CDR3 spans 13 amino acids. Germline trimming cut 4 bases from V and 6 bases from J; bases unmatched to any gene: 5. Germline-derived CDR1 and CDR2 are SGHTS and YDEGEE. In DNA, the CDR3 is TGTGCCAGCAGCCCCCGGACAGGGCATGGCTACACCTTC. Residues: CASSPRTGHGYTF.

The chain carries TRBV9 and TRBJ2-7, with D unresolved. The CDR3 has 15 amino acids. Trimming pared 0 bases from V and 0 bases from J, leaving 10 bases between. Germline CDR1 is SGDLS and CDR2 is YYNGEE. Here the CDR3 DNA reads TGTGCCAGCAGCGTAGTGAGGTGGTTCTCCTACGAGCAGTACTTC. It encodes CASSVVRWFSYEQYF.

V is TRBV7-9 and J is TRBJ2-5, with D tentatively TRBD1 (5 bases). The CDR3 length is 15 residues. Trimming pared 2 bases from V and 2 bases from J, leaving 12 bases between. In germline, CDR1 is SEHNR, CDR2 FQNEAQ (reference sequence). The CDR3 DNA follows: TGTGCCAGCAGCTTATGGGGCAGGCTACAAGAGACCCAGTACTTC. Amino acid sequence: CASSLWGRLQETQYF.

V gene TRBV6-1 combines with J gene TRBJ1-2; 8 bases line up with TRBD1. Germline values: CDR1 MNHNS, CDR2 SASEGT. The V and J ends lost 3 bases and 4 bases, in that order; junction bases with no gene match: 7. This CDR3 has 15 amino acids. The CDR3 nucleotides are TGTGCCAGCAGTGATAGGACAGGGAGGCCCTATGGCTACACCTTC. Its protein product is CASSDRTGRPYGYTF.

The chain employs TRBV2 and TRBJ2-5, with unresolved D. The CDR3 is 11 amino acids. Germline CDR1 is SNHLY and CDR2 is FYNNEI. Trimming cost V 10 bases and J 3 bases, with 9 bases left between them. CDR3 residues: CAIYREETQYF. CDR3 nucleotides: TGTGCCATCTACAGAGAAGAGACCCAGTACTTC.

This rearrangement joins TRBV10-3 to TRBJ2-1, with 9 bases fitting TRBD1. This CDR3 region has 17 residues. CDR1 and CDR2 (germline): ENHRY, SYGVKD. The ends lost 2 bases at V and 1 base at J; junction bases unmatched: 6. The CDR3 protein is CAISENTDRGSYNEQFF. For the CDR3, the DNA is TGTGCCATCAGTGAGAACACGGACAGGGGATCCTACAATGAGCAGTTCTTC.